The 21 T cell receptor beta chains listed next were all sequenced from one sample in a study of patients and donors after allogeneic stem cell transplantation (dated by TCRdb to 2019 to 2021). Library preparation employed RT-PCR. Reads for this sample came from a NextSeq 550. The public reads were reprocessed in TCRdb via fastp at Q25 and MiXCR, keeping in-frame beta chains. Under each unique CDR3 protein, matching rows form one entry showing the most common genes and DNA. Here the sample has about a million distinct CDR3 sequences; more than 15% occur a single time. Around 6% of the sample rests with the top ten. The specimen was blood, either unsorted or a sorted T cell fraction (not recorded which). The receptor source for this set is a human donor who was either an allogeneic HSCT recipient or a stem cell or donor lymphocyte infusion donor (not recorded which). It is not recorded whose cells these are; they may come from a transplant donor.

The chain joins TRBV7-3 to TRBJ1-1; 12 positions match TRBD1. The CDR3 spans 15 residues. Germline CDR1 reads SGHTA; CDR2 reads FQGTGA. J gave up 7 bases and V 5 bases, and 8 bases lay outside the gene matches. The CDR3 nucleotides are TGTGCCAGCAGCCCACGGGGACAGGGGGCGAGTGAAGCTTTCTTT. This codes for CASSPRGQGASEAFF.

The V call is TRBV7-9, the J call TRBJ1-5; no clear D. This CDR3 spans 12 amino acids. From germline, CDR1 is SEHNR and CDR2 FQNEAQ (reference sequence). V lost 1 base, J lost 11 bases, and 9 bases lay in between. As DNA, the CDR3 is TGTGCCAGCAGCTTAGACCAAGGAGCCCAGCATTTT. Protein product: CASSLDQGAQHF.

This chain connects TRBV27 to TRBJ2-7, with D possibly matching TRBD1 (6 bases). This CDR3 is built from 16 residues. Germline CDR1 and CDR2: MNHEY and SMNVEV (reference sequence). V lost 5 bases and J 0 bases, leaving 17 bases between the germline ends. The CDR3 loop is CASSDRWGPSSYEQYF. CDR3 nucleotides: TGTGCCAGCAGTGACCGGTGGGGGCCGAGCTCCTACGAGCAGTACTTC.

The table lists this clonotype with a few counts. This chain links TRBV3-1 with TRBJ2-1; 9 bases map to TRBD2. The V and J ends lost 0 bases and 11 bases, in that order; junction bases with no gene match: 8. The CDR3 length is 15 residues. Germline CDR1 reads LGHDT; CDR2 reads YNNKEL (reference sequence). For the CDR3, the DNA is TGTGCCAGCAGCCAAGATCACAGCGGGAGGCTGAAGCAGTTCTTC. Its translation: CASSQDHSGRLKQFF.

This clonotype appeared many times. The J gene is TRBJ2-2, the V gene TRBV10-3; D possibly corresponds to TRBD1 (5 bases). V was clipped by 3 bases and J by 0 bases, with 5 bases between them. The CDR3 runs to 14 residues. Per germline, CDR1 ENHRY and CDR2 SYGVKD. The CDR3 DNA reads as TGTGCCATCAGTGAACAGGCGAACACCGGGGAGCTGTTTTTT. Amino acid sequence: CAISEQANTGELFF.

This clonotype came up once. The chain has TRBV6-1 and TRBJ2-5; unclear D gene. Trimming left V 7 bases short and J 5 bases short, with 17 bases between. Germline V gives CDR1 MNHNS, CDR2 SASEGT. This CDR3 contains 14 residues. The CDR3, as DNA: TGTGCCAGCAACCTACAGTGTAGTTGGGAGACCCAGTACTTC. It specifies CASNLQCSWETQYF.

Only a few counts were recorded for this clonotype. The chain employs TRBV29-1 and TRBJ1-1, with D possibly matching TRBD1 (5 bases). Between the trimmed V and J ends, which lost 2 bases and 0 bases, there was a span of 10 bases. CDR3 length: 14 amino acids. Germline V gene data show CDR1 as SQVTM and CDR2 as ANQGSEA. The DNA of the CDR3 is TGCAGCGTTGAACAGGGAGGGATGAACACTGAAGCTTTCTTT. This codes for CSVEQGGMNTEAFF. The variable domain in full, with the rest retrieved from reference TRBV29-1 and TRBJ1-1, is SAVISQKPSRDICQRGTSLTIQCQVDSQVTMMFWYRQQPGQSLTLIATANQGSEATYESGFVIDKFPISRPNLTFSTLTVSNMSPEDSSIYLCSVEQGGMNTEAFFGQGTRLTVV.

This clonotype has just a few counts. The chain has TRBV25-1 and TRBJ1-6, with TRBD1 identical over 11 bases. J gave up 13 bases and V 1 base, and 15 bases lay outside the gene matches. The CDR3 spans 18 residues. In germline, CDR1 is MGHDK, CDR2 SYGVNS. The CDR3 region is CASSESSLRTGGVDPLHF. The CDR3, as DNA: TGTGCCAGCAGTGAATCTTCACTAAGGACAGGGGGCGTTGATCCCCTCCACTTT.

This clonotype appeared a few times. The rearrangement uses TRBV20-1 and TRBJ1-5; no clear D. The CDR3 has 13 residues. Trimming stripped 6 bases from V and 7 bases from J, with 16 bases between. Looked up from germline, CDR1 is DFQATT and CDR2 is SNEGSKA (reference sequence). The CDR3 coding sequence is TGCAGTGCAAAATCGGGGTCGGACCAGCCCCAGCATTTT. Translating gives CSAKSGSDQPQHF.

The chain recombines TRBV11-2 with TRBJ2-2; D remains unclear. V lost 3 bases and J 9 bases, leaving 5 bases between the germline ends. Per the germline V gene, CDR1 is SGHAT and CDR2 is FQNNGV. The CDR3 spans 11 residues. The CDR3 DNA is TGTGCCAGCAGCTTTCCTAGGGAGCTGTTTTTT. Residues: CASSFPRELFF.

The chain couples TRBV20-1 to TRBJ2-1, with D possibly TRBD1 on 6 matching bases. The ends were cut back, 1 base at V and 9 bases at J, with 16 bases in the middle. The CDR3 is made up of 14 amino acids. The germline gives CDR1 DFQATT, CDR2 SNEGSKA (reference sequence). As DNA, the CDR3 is TGCAGTGCTAGAGGGGCTGGGGGCGCGGTTGAGCAGTTCTTC. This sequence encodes CSARGAGGAVEQFF.

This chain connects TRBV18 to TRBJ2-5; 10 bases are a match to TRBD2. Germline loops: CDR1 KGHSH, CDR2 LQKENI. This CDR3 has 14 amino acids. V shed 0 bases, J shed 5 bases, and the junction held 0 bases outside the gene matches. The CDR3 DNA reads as TGTGCCAGCTCACCACCGGGACTAGCGGAGACCCAGTACTTC. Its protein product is CASSPPGLAETQYF.

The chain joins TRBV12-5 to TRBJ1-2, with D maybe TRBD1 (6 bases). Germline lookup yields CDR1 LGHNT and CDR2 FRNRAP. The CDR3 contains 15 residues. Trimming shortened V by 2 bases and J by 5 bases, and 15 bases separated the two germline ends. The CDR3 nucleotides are TGTGCTAGTGGTTTGACGGGACACCCGCATTATGGCTACACCTTC. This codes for CASGLTGHPHYGYTF.

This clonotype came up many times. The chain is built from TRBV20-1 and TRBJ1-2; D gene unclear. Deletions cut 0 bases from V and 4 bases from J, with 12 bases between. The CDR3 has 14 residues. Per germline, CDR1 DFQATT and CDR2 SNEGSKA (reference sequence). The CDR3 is CSARERESGYGYTF. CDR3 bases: TGCAGTGCTAGAGAAAGGGAATCGGGCTATGGCTACACCTTC.

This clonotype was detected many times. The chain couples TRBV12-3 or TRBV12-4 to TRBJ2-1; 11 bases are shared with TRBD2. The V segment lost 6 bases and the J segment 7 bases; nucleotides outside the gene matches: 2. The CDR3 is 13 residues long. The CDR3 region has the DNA TGTGCCAGCAGCCGACTAGCGGGGAATGAGCAGTTCTTC. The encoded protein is CASSRLAGNEQFF.

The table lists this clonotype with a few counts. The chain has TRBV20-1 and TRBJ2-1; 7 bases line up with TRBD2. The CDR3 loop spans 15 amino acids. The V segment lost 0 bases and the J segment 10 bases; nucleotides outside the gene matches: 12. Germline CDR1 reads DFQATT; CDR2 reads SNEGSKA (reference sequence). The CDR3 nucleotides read TGCAGTGCTAGAGATGGAGGGAGGGGCCCCAGGGAGCAGTTCTTC. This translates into CSARDGGRGPREQFF.

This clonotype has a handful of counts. The CDR3 bases are TGTGCCAGCAGCGTGAGGGGGGACAGCCCGCTCCTCTACGAGCAGTACTTC. Amino acid sequence: CASSVRGDSPLLYEQYF. The rearrangement joins TRBV9 to TRBJ2-7, with TRBD1 as a possible D gene (7 bases). The CDR3 is 17 residues long. Germline values: CDR1 SGDLS, CDR2 YYNGEE. Trimming left V 2 bases short and J 3 bases short, with 21 bases between.

CDR3 in DNA: TGTGCCAGCAGCGTAGTTAGTACTAGCGGGAGAAATGAGCAGTTCTTC. Translation gives CASSVVSTSGRNEQFF. The genes are TRBV9 and TRBJ2-1; 11 nucleotides match TRBD2. With V trimmed by 0 bases and J by 7 bases, 6 bases remained unmatched. CDR3 size: 16 residues. In germline, CDR1 is SGDLS, CDR2 YYNGEE.

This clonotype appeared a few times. CDR3 nucleotide sequence: TGCAGTGCTAAAGGGGGGCAAGAGACCCAGTACTTC. It codes for CSAKGGQETQYF. The chain couples TRBV20-1 to TRBJ2-5, with D possibly being TRBD1 or TRBD2 (6 bases each). This CDR3 contains 12 residues. V was cut by 4 bases and J by 2 bases, with 8 bases left in between. Germline CDR1 reads DFQATT; CDR2 reads SNEGSKA (reference sequence).

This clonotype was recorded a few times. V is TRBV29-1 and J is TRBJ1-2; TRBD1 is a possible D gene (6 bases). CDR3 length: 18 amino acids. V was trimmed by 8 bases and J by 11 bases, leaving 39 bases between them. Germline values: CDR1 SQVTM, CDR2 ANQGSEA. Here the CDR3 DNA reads TGCAGCAGAACGAAAGGGGGGGAGTACTCCAGCACGACAGGAGGATACACCTTC. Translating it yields CSRTKGGEYSSTTGGYTF.

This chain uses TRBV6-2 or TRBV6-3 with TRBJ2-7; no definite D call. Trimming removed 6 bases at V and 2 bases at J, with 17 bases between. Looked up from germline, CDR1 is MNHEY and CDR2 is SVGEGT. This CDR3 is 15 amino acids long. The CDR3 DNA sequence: TGTGCCAGCAGAAGCCTCCGGCAGGCACCCTACGAGCAGTACTTC. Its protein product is CASRSLRQAPYEQYF.